This TCR beta chain was recorded in a study of blood T cell repertoires in COVID-19. Study-level information: The United States, Italy and Spain were the sources of the acute and convalescent COVID-19 samples. T cells, B-cell-depleted T cells, or PBMCs supplied cDNA or gDNA.

Seattle patient enrollment occurred during active infection, with longitudinal follow-up thereafter. In the original workflow: Estimation of nucleated cell counts relied on the amplification of reference gene primers. Profiled with immunoSEQ multiplex PCR; TCRdb holds only in-frame clones, not every one. That table furnishes V, J and clone size, whereas the DNA furnished D and trimming. The sample consists of some 230,000 clones, 75% to 85% of them appearing once. CDR1 is KGHDR and CDR2 is SFDVKD in the germline V gene. With V trimmed by 3 bases and J by 5 bases, 6 bases remained unmatched. The CDR3 is made up of 15 amino acids.

The receptor comes from a woman older than 75 with COVID-19, enrolled during active disease. Sequenced input: peripheral blood. V usage is TRBV24-1 and J usage is TRBJ1-5; 7 nucleotides match TRBD1. The chain's CDR3 is CATSDPGTAYQPQHF. The CDR3 coding sequence is TGTGCCACCAGTGATCCTGGGACAGCCTATCAGCCCCAGCATTTT.